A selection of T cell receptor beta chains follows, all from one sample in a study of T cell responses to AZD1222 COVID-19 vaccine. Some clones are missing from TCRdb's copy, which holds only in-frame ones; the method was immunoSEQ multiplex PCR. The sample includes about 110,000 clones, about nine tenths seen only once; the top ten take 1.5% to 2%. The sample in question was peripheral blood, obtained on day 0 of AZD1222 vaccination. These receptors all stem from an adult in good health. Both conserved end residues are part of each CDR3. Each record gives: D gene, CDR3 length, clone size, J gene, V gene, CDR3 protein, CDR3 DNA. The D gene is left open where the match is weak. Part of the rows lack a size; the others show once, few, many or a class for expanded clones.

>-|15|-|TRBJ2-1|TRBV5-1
CASSLNKGSYNEQFF
TGCGCCAGCAGCCTCAATAAGGGGAGCTACAATGAGCAGTTCTTC
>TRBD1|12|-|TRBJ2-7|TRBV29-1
CSAGQGFHEQYF
TGCAGCGCAGGACAGGGTTTTCACGAGCAGTACTTC
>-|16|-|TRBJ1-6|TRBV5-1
CASRPSDGSYNSPLHF
TGCGCCAGTAGACCCTCGGACGGTAGCTATAATTCACCCCTCCACTTT
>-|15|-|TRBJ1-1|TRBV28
CASTPRGRGGTEAFF
TGTGCCAGCACCCCGCGGGGCAGGGGAGGCACTGAAGCTTTCTTT
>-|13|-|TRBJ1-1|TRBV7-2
CASRYRMNTEAFF
TGTGCCAGCAGATACAGAATGAACACTGAAGCTTTCTTT
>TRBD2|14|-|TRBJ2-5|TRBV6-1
CASSVAGGHETQYF
TGTGCCAGCAGTGTAGCGGGGGGGCACGAGACCCAGTACTTC
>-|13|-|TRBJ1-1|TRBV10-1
CASSEDRNTEAFF
TGCGCCAGCAGCGAAGACAGGAACACTGAAGCTTTCTTT
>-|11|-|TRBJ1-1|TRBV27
CASQGYNGAFF
TGTGCCAGCCAGGGGTACAACGGAGCTTTCTTT
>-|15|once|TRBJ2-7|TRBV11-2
CASSFVGGESYEQYF
TGTGCCAGCAGCTTTGTGGGGGGCGAGTCCTACGAGCAGTACTTC
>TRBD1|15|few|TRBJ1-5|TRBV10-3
CAISAGGGSNQPQHF
TGTGCCATCAGTGCAGGGGGAGGTAGCAATCAGCCCCAGCATTTT
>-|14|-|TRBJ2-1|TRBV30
CAWSVRRERHEQFF
TGTGCCTGGAGTGTACGAAGGGAAAGGCATGAGCAGTTCTTC
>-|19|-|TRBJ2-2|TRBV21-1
CASVPKGPRDKEGTGELFF
TGTGCCAGCGTCCCGAAAGGCCCCAGGGATAAAGAGGGCACCGGGGAGCTGTTTTTT
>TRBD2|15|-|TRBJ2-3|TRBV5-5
CASSLGGRSTDTQYF
TGTGCCAGCAGCTTGGGCGGGAGGTCCACAGATACGCAGTATTTT
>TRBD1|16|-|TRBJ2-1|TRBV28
CASSSSPGQGRHEQFF
TGTGCCAGCAGTTCATCCCCGGGACAGGGCCGCCATGAGCAGTTCTTC
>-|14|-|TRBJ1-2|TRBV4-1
CASSQVGDPYGYTF
TGCGCCAGCAGCCAAGTGGGGGACCCCTATGGCTACACCTTC
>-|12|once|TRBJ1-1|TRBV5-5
CASSLPGTEAFF
TGTGCCAGCAGCTTACCGGGCACTGAAGCTTTCTTT
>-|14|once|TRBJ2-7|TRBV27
CASSLDGSSYEQYF
TGTGCCAGCAGTTTAGACGGGAGCTCCTACGAGCAGTACTTC
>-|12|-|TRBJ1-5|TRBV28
CASRMGAQPQHF
TGTGCCAGCAGGATGGGGGCGCAGCCCCAGCATTTT
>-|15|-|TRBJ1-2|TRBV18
CASSPMLRGAQGYTF
TGTGCCAGCTCACCGATGTTGCGGGGGGCGCAGGGCTACACCTTC
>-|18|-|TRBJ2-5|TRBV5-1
CASSFGSPASRYQETQYF
TGCGCCAGCAGCTTTGGATCCCCGGCTAGCAGATATCAAGAGACCCAGTACTTC
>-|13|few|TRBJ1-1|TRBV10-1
CASTQGMNTEAFF
TGCGCCAGCACCCAGGGCATGAACACTGAAGCTTTCTTT
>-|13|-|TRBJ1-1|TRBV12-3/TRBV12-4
CASSAQGTTEAFF
TGTGCCAGCAGCGCCCAGGGAACCACTGAAGCTTTCTTT
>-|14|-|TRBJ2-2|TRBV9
CASSPRTETGELFF
TGTGCCAGCAGCCCGCGGACTGAAACCGGGGAGCTGTTTTTT
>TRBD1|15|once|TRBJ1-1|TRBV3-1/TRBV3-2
CASSTTTGENTEAFF
TGTGCCAGCAGCACCACGACAGGGGAGAACACTGAAGCTTTCTTT
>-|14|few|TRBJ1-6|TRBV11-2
CASSPIRGDSPLHF
TGTGCCAGCAGCCCAATCAGGGGAGACTCACCCCTCCACTTT
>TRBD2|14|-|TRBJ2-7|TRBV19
CASSIVAGGYEQYF
TGTGCCAGTAGTATAGTAGCGGGAGGCTACGAGCAGTACTTC
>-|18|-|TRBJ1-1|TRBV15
CATSRDDGAILMNTEAFF
TGTGCCACCAGCAGAGATGATGGGGCCATTTTAATGAACACTGAAGCTTTCTTT
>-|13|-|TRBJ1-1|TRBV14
CASSLWTYTEAFF
TGTGCCAGCAGCCTATGGACATACACTGAAGCTTTCTTT
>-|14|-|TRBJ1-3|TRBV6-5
CASSLGVAGNTIYF
TGTGCCAGCAGTCTTGGAGTTGCTGGAAACACCATATATTTT
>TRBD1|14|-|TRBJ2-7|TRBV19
CASSKGQDSYEQYF
TGTGCCAGTAGTAAAGGACAGGATTCCTACGAGCAGTACTTC
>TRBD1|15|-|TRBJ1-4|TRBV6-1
CASSESGGIGEKLFF
TGTGCCAGCAGTGAATCAGGGGGAATAGGCGAAAAACTGTTTTTT
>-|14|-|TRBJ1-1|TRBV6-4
CASSPSGVNTEAFF
TGTGCCAGCAGCCCCAGCGGTGTGAACACTGAAGCTTTCTTT
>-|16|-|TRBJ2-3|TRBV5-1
CASSLAAGWRTDTQYF
TGCGCCAGCAGCTTGGCGGCGGGATGGCGGACAGATACGCAGTATTTT
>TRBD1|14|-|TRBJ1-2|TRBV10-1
CASSDDRGLAGYTF
TGCGCCAGCAGTGACGACAGGGGGCTTGCTGGCTACACCTTC
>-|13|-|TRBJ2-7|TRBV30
CAWSPVGAGEQYF
TGTGCCTGGAGCCCCGTGGGGGCAGGGGAGCAGTACTTC
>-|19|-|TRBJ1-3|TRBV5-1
CASSLETTAIRGSGNTIYF
TGCGCCAGCAGCTTAGAGACTACAGCCATTCGGGGCTCTGGAAACACCATATATTTT
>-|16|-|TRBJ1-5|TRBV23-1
CASSPSQGRGNQPQHF
TGCGCCAGCAGTCCCTCTCAGGGGAGGGGTAATCAGCCCCAGCATTTT
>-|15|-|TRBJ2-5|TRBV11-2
CASRRNLGVQETQYF
TGTGCCAGCCGCCGTAACCTCGGGGTCCAAGAGACCCAGTACTTC
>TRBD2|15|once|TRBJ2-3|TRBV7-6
CASSLGTSGTDTQYF
TGTGCCAGCAGCTTAGGAACTAGCGGGACAGATACGCAGTATTTT
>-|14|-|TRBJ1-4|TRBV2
CAIGNGRSNEKLFF
TGTGCCATCGGGAACGGGCGAAGTAATGAAAAACTGTTTTTT
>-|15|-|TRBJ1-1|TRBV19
CASSIDHRLNTEAFF
TGTGCCAGTAGTATAGATCACAGACTGAACACTGAAGCTTTCTTT
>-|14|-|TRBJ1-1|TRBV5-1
CASSRDLGNTEAFF
TGCGCCAGCAGCAGGGACCTAGGGAACACTGAAGCTTTCTTT
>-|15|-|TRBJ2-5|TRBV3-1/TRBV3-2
CASSQPRRGRETQYF
TGTGCCAGCAGCCAGCCCAGGAGGGGCAGAGAGACCCAGTACTTC
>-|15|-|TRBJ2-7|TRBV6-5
CASSLALGVHYEQYF
TGTGCCAGCAGTTTGGCCCTTGGGGTCCACTACGAGCAGTACTTC
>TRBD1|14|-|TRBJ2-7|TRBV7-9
CASSRGQGTDEQYF
TGTGCCAGCAGTCGGGGACAGGGTACCGACGAGCAGTACTTC
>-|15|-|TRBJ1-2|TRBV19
CASSIDRGGAYGYTF
TGTGCCAGTAGTATAGATCGGGGAGGGGCCTATGGCTACACCTTC
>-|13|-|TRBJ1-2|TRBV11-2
CASSRNRALGYTF
TGTGCCAGCAGCCGCAACAGGGCTCTTGGCTACACCTTC
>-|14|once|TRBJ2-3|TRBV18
CASSPSGKTDTQYF
TGTGCCAGCTCACCGTCGGGGAAGACAGATACGCAGTATTTT
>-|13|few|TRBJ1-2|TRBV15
CATSRDRAWGYTF
TGTGCCACCAGCAGAGACAGGGCTTGGGGCTACACCTTC
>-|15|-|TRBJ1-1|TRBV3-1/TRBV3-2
CASSPLHRHYTEAFF
TGTGCCAGCAGCCCGCTACACAGACACTACACTGAAGCTTTCTTT
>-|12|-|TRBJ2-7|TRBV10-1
CATATNSNEQYF
TGCGCCACCGCGACTAATTCAAACGAGCAGTACTTC
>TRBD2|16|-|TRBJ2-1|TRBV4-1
CASSQEGRGGLNEQFF
TGCGCCAGCAGCCAAGAAGGGCGGGGGGGCCTCAATGAGCAGTTCTTC
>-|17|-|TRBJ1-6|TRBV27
CASSPSTASSYNSPLHF
TGTGCCAGCAGTCCCTCGACAGCTAGCTCCTATAATTCACCCCTCCACTTT